One and the same sample provided the 20 T cell receptor beta chains below, sequenced in a study of blood T cells in healthy people across ages. Sample-barcoded 5' priming and a J-beta primer mix drove a second PCR of about 6 to 12 cycles. MiXCR was run by TCRdb on the 5' RACE reads, yielding one entry per CDR3 protein. This table has about 930,000 distinct CDR3 sequences, about 29% appearing once. These same data were also listed under a study on T cells of mothers and their children.

The sequencing sample was made of blood. The origin of the receptors is a woman in her thirties or forties in good health.

V and J are TRBV7-2 and TRBJ1-2; D remains ambiguous. CDR1 is SGHTA and CDR2 is FQGNSA in the germline V gene. This CDR3 spans 13 amino acids. The V and J ends lost 5 bases and 8 bases respectively, with 15 bases between them. As DNA, the CDR3 is TGTGCCAGCAGCCCGGTAGGGCCGTTGGGCTACACCTTC. Its protein product is CASSPVGPLGYTF.

A note on this clonotype: Possible read error: a much larger clone is one base away. The V call is TRBV9, the J call TRBJ2-4, with D perhaps matching TRBD1 (5 bases). This CDR3 has 14 amino acids. V was clipped by 4 bases and J by 13 bases, with 21 bases between them. Looked up from germline, CDR1 is SGDLS and CDR2 is YYNGEE. The CDR3 DNA is TGTGCCAGCAGCCTCCGACAGCGCTCCTACGGGCAGTACTTC. It specifies CASSLRQRSYGQYF.

Only a few counts were recorded for this clonotype. The rearrangement joins TRBV7-2 to TRBJ2-1; D is undetermined. Looked up from germline, CDR1 is SGHTA and CDR2 is FQGNSA. This CDR3 is built from 12 residues. V lost 6 bases, J lost 5 bases, and 8 bases lay in between. The CDR3 here is CASRRVNNEQFF. The CDR3 DNA is TGTGCCAGCAGAAGAGTGAACAATGAGCAGTTCTTC.

CDR3 in amino acids: CASSSGTGSITQYF. The CDR3, as DNA: TGTGCCAGCAGTTCCGGGACAGGGAGTATCACGCAGTATTTT. The V call is TRBV6-6, the J call TRBJ2-3; 9 bases are shared with TRBD1. The CDR3 consists of 14 residues. With 4 bases clipped from V and 9 bases from J, the junction kept 8 bases outside the gene matches. Per the germline V gene, CDR1 is MNHNY and CDR2 is SVGAGI (reference sequence).

The table lists this clonotype with a count of one. V usage is TRBV7-3 and J usage is TRBJ2-1, with D unresolved. The ends were cut back, 0 bases at V and 8 bases at J, with 11 bases in the middle. The CDR3 covers 14 residues. Germline V gene lookup returns CDR1 SGHTA and CDR2 FQGTGA. DNA for the CDR3: TGTGCCAGCAGCTTAACGGGTAGTGCTGATGAGCAGTTCTTC. It codes for CASSLTGSADEQFF. Full variable domain (rest looked up from reference TRBV7-3 and TRBJ2-1): GAGVSQTPSNKVTEKGKYVELRCDPISGHTALYWYRQSLGQGPEFLIYFQGTGAADDSGLPNDRFFAVRPEGSVSTLKIQRTERGDSAVYLCASSLTGSADEQFFGPGTRLTVL.

This sequence joins TRBV20-1 and TRBJ2-1; D gene ambiguous. Germline CDR1 and CDR2: DFQATT and SNEGSKA (reference sequence). The CDR3 consists of 11 residues. V shed 6 bases and J shed 2 bases, with 5 bases lying between them. Here the CDR3 DNA reads TGCAGTGCCACCCCCTACAATGAGCAGTTCTTC. It encodes CSATPYNEQFF.

This clonotype was observed a handful of times. The rearrangement links TRBV9 to TRBJ2-1, with a weak D call TRBD2 (5 bases). The CDR3 spans 16 residues. CDR1 and CDR2 from the germline V gene are SGDLS and YYNGEE. V gave up 2 bases and J gave up 1 base, with 13 bases separating them. In DNA form, the CDR3 reads TGTGCCAGCAGCGTTCAGACGGGGAGATCCTACAATGAGCAGTTCTTC. This sequence encodes CASSVQTGRSYNEQFF.

Notes on this clonotype: At one end the junction does not follow the germline gene, possibly because of a read error. J is TRBJ2-2 and V is TRBV3-1, with a possible D match to TRBD2 (6 bases). Germline-derived CDR1 and CDR2 are LGHDT and YNNKEL (reference sequence). This CDR3 spans 14 amino acids. CDR3 sequence: CASGRDAGTGERFF. The CDR3 DNA follows: TGTGCCAGCGGCCGGGACGCGGGGACCGGGGAGCGGTTTTTT.

The table lists this clonotype with many counts. The rearrangement uses TRBV11-1 and TRBJ2-1; D not resolved. The CDR3 has 12 amino acids. The V and J ends lost 2 bases and 8 bases respectively, with 7 bases between them. Germline V gene data show CDR1 as SGHAT and CDR2 as FQDESV (reference sequence). The CDR3 loop reads CASSLKVYEQFF. As DNA, the CDR3 is TGTGCCAGCAGCTTAAAGGTGTATGAGCAGTTCTTC.

The chain is built from TRBV28 and TRBJ1-2; the D gene is possibly TRBD1 (5 bases). Germline V gene lookup returns CDR1 MDHEN and CDR2 SYDVKM. There are 15 residues in the CDR3. V was pared by 5 bases and J by 2 bases, with 15 bases between. The CDR3 region is CASSPGTPRNYGYTF. DNA of the CDR3: TGTGCCAGCAGTCCCGGGACCCCCAGGAACTATGGCTACACCTTC.

The V call is TRBV5-1, the J call TRBJ2-2; 14 bases are a match to TRBD2. Losses at the gene ends were 3 bases for V and 5 bases for J; bases not matched to a gene: 6. The germline V gene encodes CDR1 SGHRS and CDR2 YFSETQ. CDR3 length: 17 amino acids. The CDR3 is CASSSGTSGGWTGELFF. Written as DNA, the CDR3 is TGCGCCAGCAGCTCCGGGACTAGCGGGGGTTGGACCGGGGAGCTGTTTTTT.

This clonotype showed up many times. This chain links TRBV6-1 with TRBJ2-7; 9 bases are shared with TRBD2. The CDR3 is 16 residues long. The germline gives CDR1 MNHNS, CDR2 SASEGT. Trimming at V came to 4 bases and at J to 0 bases, leaving 7 bases not matched to a gene. DNA for the CDR3: TGTGCCAGCAGTGTAACGAATAGCGGGAGCTCCTACGAGCAGTACTTC. It specifies CASSVTNSGSSYEQYF.

The chain combines TRBV28 with TRBJ2-7; 7 nucleotides match TRBD1. The CDR3 is 14 residues long. Germline V gene sequence: CDR1 MDHEN, CDR2 SYDVKM. V was clipped by 5 bases and J by 6 bases; unmatched bases: 10. CDR3 protein: CASSTGTAYREQYF. Written as DNA, the CDR3 is TGTGCCAGCAGTACCGGGACAGCCTACCGCGAGCAGTACTTC.

With respect to this clonotype: A much larger clone sits a single nucleotide away, making a read error possible. The chain has TRBV6-1 and TRBJ2-6; D might be TRBD1 (6 bases). The V gene's germline CDR1 is MNHNS and CDR2 SASEGT. The CDR3 runs 16 residues. DNA for the CDR3: TGTGCCAGCAAAAGGACAGAAATCTCTGGGGCCGACGTCCTGACTTTC. Translation: CASKRTEISGADVLTF.

This sequence joins TRBV20-1 and TRBJ1-1; D possibly corresponds to TRBD1 (5 bases). CDR1 is DFQATT, CDR2 SNEGSKA, per germline (reference sequence). The CDR3 length is 14 residues. Trimming cost V 4 bases and J 5 bases, with 17 bases left between them. CDR3 in amino acids: CSAIEGSIRTEAFF. DNA for the CDR3: TGCAGTGCTATTGAGGGGAGTATCCGAACTGAAGCTTTCTTT.

This clonotype was recorded a few times. The J gene is TRBJ2-7, the V gene TRBV20-1; possible D gene TRBD2, 5 bases. Germline CDR1 and CDR2: DFQATT and SNEGSKA (reference sequence). V dropped 5 bases and J dropped 1 base, with 15 bases sitting between them. This CDR3 has 14 amino acids. In DNA form, the CDR3 reads TGCAGTGCTGAAGACGGGGTAGGGTCCTACGAGCAGTACTTC. It is translated as CSAEDGVGSYEQYF.

This clonotype has ten or more counts. The gene calls are TRBV20-1 and TRBJ2-1, with D possibly being TRBD1 (6 bases). This CDR3 has 16 amino acids. Trimming shortened V by 7 bases and J by 0 bases, and 19 bases separated the two germline ends. Germline-derived CDR1 and CDR2 are DFQATT and SNEGSKA (reference sequence). The CDR3 bases are TGCAGTGTTAAACAGGGAGCATCAAGCTCCTACAATGAGCAGTTCTTC. Translation: CSVKQGASSSYNEQFF.

CDR3 in amino acids: CASSFTSSGETQYF. CDR3 in DNA: TGCGCCAGCAGCTTTACTAGCTCCGGAGAGACCCAGTACTTC. The chain is built from TRBV5-1 and TRBJ2-5, with a weak D call TRBD2 (6 bases). Germline CDR1 SGHRS, CDR2 YFSETQ. The CDR3 contains 14 residues. Trimming pared 2 bases from V and 4 bases from J, leaving 12 bases between.

The rearrangement joins TRBV5-1 to TRBJ1-2; no definite D call. The germline V gene has CDR1 SGHRS and CDR2 YFSETQ. The CDR3 extends over 15 amino acids. V was cut by 0 bases and J by 7 bases, with 16 bases left in between. The CDR3: CASSLGTGTEAGYTF. The CDR3 DNA is TGCGCCAGCAGCTTGGGCACGGGCACAGAGGCTGGCTACACCTTC.

This chain connects TRBV11-2 to TRBJ1-1; the match to TRBD1 covers 7 bases. The CDR3 sequence is 15 residues long. Trimming at V came to 6 bases and at J to 1 base, leaving 8 bases not matched to a gene. CDR1 and CDR2 from the germline V gene are SGHAT and FQNNGV. The DNA of the CDR3 is TGTGCCAGCAGGCCTGCCGGGACAGCGAACACTGAAGCTTTCTTT. Protein sequence: CASRPAGTANTEAFF.